These 10 T cell receptor beta chains share one sample of origin, sequenced in a study of blood T cell repertoires in COVID-19. Assay used: immunoSEQ multiplex PCR; TCRdb lists only in-frame clones, some missing. The table has 60,000 or so clones, 65% to 85% seen once. The sample was peripheral blood. These receptors originate from a human donor in a cohort sampled during active COVID-19.

The chain links TRBV6-5 to TRBJ2-1; TRBD1 matches at 8 bases. Per germline, CDR1 MNHEY and CDR2 SVGAGI. This CDR3 region has 15 residues. Trimming at V came to 6 bases and at J to 2 bases, leaving 6 bases not matched to a gene. In DNA form, the CDR3 reads TGTGCCAGCAGCCGCGACAGGGGAACCTACAATGAGCAGTTCTTC. The encoded protein is CASSRDRGTYNEQFF.

This chain uses TRBV6-5 with TRBJ1-6; the D is unclear. The CDR3 totals 13 residues. Germline loops: CDR1 MNHEY, CDR2 SVGAGI. Trimming took off 10 bases at V and 7 bases at J, with 14 bases between the two ends. The CDR3 coding sequence is TGTGCCACTAAGTGGGCGGGGAATTCACCCCTCCACTTT. This codes for CATKWAGNSPLHF.

This chain connects TRBV4-3 to TRBJ2-2, with 10 bases lining up with TRBD2. The germline CDR1 and CDR2 sequences are LGHNA and YSLEER. The CDR3 sequence is 16 residues long. The V segment lost 1 base and the J segment 6 bases; nucleotides outside the gene matches: 5. The CDR3 here is CASSQGTGTSAGELFF. CDR3 DNA sequence: TGCGCCAGCAGCCAAGGAACCGGGACTAGCGCCGGGGAGCTGTTTTTT.

The chain combines TRBV4-3 with TRBJ2-2; the match to TRBD1 covers 8 bases. Trimming took 6 bases from V and 5 from J; bases not matched to a gene: 11. The CDR3 length is 16 residues. In germline, CDR1 is LGHNA, CDR2 YSLEER. CDR3 region: CASSPRGGQATGELFF. The CDR3 DNA reads TGCGCCAGCAGTCCTAGAGGGGGACAGGCTACCGGGGAGCTGTTTTTT.

This chain joins TRBV14 and TRBJ1-1; D remains ambiguous. CDR1 and CDR2 (germline): SGHDN, FVKESK. The CDR3 extends over 12 amino acids. The V gene lost 3 bases and the J gene lost 7 bases, with 9 bases spanning the gap. The chain's CDR3 is CASSQSGNEAFF. The CDR3, as DNA: TGTGCCAGCAGCCAGAGCGGAAATGAAGCTTTCTTT.

The rearrangement joins TRBV18 to TRBJ2-7; D is possibly TRBD2 (6 bases). This CDR3 has 15 residues. Germline V gene lookup returns CDR1 KGHSH and CDR2 LQKENI. The V and J ends lost 3 bases and 1 base respectively, with 13 bases between them. The CDR3 DNA follows: TGTGCCAGCTCACCTACCGGGACTCCTTCCTACGAGCAGTACTTC. It translates to CASSPTGTPSYEQYF.

V gene TRBV15 combines with J gene TRBJ2-7, with 11 bases fitting TRBD1. There are 17 residues in the CDR3. In germline, CDR1 is LNHNV, CDR2 YYDKDF (reference sequence). The V and J ends lost 3 bases and 2 bases, in that order; junction bases with no gene match: 9. CDR3 protein: CATSRRTGGAITYEQYF. DNA for the CDR3: TGTGCCACCAGCAGGCGGACAGGGGGCGCGATCACCTACGAGCAGTACTTC.

This chain links TRBV7-2 with TRBJ2-1; 7 positions match TRBD1. This CDR3 contains 15 residues. In germline, CDR1 is SGHTA, CDR2 FQGNSA. J was trimmed by 5 bases and V by 3 bases; bases with no gene match: 7. CDR3 amino acids: CASSFPGTANNEQFF. The DNA for the CDR3 is TGTGCCAGCAGCTTTCCCGGGACAGCTAACAATGAGCAGTTCTTC.

This rearrangement joins TRBV6-2 or TRBV6-3 to TRBJ2-1, with TRBD2 matching over 8 bases. This CDR3 is 15 amino acids long. V shed 2 bases, J shed 6 bases, and the junction held 6 bases outside the gene matches. Per the germline V gene, CDR1 is MNHEY and CDR2 is SVGEGT. The CDR3 DNA reads TGTGCCAGCAGTTACCGGCGGGGGGTGGGCAATGAGCAGTTCTTC. Translating it yields CASSYRRGVGNEQFF.

This clone appeared a few times. V is TRBV20-1 and J is TRBJ2-7; D not certain. Trimming shortened V by 3 bases and J by 3 bases, and 6 bases separated the two germline ends. Germline CDR1 is DFQATT and CDR2 is SNEGSKA (reference sequence). This CDR3 is 11 amino acids long. CDR3 nucleotides: TGCAGTGCTAGCACTAACTACGAGCAGTACTTC. Translated, it gives CSASTNYEQYF.